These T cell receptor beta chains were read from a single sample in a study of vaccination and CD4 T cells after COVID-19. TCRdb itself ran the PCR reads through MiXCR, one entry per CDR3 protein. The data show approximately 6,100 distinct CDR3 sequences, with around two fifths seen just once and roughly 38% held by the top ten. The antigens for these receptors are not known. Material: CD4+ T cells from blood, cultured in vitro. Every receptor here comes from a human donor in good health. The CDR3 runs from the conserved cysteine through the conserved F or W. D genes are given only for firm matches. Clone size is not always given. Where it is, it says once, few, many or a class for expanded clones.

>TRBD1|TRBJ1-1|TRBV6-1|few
TGTGCCAGCAGCTCCATGGACAGGGGGCGAGGGGCTGAAGCTTTCTTT
CASSSMDRGRGAEAFF
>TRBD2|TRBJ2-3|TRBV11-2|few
TGTGCCAGCAGCGGCGGGGGGGGAGATACGCAGTATTTT
CASSGGGGDTQYF
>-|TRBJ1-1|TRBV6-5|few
TGTGCCAGCAGTTGGTCCGGCAAGTCCCCTGGAATGAACACTGAAGCTTTCTTT
CASSWSGKSPGMNTEAFF
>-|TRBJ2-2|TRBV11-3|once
TGTGCCAGCAGCTTGTCGGGGCTGGCCGGGGAGCTGTTTTTT
CASSLSGLAGELFF
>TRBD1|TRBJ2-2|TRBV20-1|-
TGCAGTGCTAGAGCTGTGGGACAGGCTTTGACCGGGGAGCTGTTTTTT
CSARAVGQALTGELFF
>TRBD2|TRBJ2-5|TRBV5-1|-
TGCGCCAGCAGCTTGGTGCTAGCGGGAGGCCAAGAGACCCAGTACTTC
CASSLVLAGGQETQYF
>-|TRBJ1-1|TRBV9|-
TGTGCCAGCAGCGCTCAACAGGGAGGGACTGAAGCTTTCTTT
CASSAQQGGTEAFF
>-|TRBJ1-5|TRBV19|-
TGTGCCAGTAGTATAGATGCCCCTCCCAATCAGCCCCAGCATTTT
CASSIDAPPNQPQHF
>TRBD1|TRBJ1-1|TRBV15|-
TGTGCCACCAGCGGGACAGGCACTGAAGCTTTCTTT
CATSGTGTEAFF
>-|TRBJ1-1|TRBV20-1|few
TGCAGTGCTAGGGATCCCAACACTGAAGCTTTCTTT
CSARDPNTEAFF
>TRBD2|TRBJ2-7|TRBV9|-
TGTGCCAGCAGCCGACAGTCCTCCGGGGGGTACGAGCAGTACTTC
CASSRQSSGGYEQYF
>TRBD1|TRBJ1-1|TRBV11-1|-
TGTGCCAGCAGCCAGGACAGGGTCGGAGGCACTGAAGCTTTCTTT
CASSQDRVGGTEAFF
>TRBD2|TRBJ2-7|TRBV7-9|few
TGTGCCAGCAGCTTCCTCCTAACTAGCGACGAGCAGTACTTC
CASSFLLTSDEQYF
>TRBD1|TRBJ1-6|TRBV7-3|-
TGTGCCAGCAGCTCGGGACAGGGAAATTCACCCCTCCACTTT
CASSSGQGNSPLHF
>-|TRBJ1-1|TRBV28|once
TGTGCCAGCAGTTTGGAGGAAGAAGCTTTCTTT
CASSLEEEAFF
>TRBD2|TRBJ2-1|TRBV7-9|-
TGTGCCAGTAGCTTGAGCGGGGCCTACAATGAGCAGTTCTTC
CASSLSGAYNEQFF
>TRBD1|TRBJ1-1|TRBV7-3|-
TGTGCCAGCAGCCCCGGGACAGGGGCCAGGCGGACTGAAGCTTTCTTT
CASSPGTGARRTEAFF
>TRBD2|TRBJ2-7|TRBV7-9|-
TGTGCCAGCAGCCTTAGCGGGGGGCCCTACGAGCAGTACTTC
CASSLSGGPYEQYF
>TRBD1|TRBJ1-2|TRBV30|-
TGTGCCTGGAACAGGGGGGACTATGGCTACACCTTC
CAWNRGDYGYTF
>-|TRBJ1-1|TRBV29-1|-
TGCAGCGTGCATTCCCAGGGTTTTGGCACTGAAGCTTTCTTT
CSVHSQGFGTEAFF
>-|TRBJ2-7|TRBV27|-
TGTGCCAGCAGTTGGACCGTCACGGGTAGGGGGTACGAGCAGTACTTC
CASSWTVTGRGYEQYF
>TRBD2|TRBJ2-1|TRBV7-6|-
TGTGCCAGCAACCAGGGACTAGCGGGTTACAATGAGCAGTTCTTC
CASNQGLAGYNEQFF
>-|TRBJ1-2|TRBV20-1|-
TGCAGCGGGGCCCGGGAGGGCTACACCTTC
CSGAREGYTF
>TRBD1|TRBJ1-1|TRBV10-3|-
TGTGCCACGGACAGGGGGCAGAGCACTGAAGCTTTCTTT
CATDRGQSTEAFF
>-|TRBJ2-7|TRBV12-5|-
TGTGCTAGTGGTTTAGGGGACGGATCCTACGAGCAGTACTTC
CASGLGDGSYEQYF
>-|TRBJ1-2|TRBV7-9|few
TGTGCCAGCAGCTTAGAAGCAGGGTCAGGCTACACCTTC
CASSLEAGSGYTF
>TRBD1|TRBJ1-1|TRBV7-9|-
TGTGCCAGCAGCCTGGGACAGGGGCGGACTGAAGCTTTCTTT
CASSLGQGRTEAFF